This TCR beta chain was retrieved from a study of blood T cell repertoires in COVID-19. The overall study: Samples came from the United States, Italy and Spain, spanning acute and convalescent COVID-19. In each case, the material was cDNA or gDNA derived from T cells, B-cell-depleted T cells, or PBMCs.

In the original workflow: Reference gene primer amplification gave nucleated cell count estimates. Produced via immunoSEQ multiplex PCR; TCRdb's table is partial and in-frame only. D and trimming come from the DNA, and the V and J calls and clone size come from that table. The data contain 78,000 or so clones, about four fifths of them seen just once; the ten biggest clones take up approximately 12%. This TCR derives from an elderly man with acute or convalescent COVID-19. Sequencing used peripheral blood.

CDR3 sequence reads: CASRFFTGLSTDTQYF. The CDR3 coding sequence is TGTGCCAGCCGATTTTTTACAGGGTTGAGTACAGATACGCAGTATTTT. This chain links TRBV27 with TRBJ2-3; D is perhaps TRBD1 (6 bases). From germline, CDR1 is MNHEY and CDR2 SMNVEV (reference sequence). This CDR3 has 16 amino acids. V was shortened by 8 bases and J by 3 bases, with 21 bases between the two germline ends.